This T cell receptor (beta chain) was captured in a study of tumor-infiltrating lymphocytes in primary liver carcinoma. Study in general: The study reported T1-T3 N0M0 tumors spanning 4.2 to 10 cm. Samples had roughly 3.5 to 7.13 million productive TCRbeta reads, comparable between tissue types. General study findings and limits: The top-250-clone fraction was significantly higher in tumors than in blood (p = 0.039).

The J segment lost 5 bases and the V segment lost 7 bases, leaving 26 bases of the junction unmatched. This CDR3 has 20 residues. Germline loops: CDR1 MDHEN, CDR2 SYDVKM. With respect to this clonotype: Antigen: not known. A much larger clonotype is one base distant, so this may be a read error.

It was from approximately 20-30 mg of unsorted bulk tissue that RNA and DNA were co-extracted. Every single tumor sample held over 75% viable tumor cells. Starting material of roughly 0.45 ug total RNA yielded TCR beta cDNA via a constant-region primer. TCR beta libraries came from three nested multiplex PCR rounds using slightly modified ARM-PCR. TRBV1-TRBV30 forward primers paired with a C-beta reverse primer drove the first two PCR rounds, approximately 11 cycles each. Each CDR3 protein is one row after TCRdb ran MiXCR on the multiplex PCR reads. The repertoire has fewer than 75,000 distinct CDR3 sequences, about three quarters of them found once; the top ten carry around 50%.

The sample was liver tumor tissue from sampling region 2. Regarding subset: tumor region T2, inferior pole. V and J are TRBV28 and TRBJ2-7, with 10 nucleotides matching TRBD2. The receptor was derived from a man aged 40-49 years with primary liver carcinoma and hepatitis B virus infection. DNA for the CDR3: TGTGCCAGCAATGTCCTCTCCCCTGGTAGCGGGAGGCCATACGGCCACGAGCAGTACTTC. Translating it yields CASNVLSPGSGRPYGHEQYF. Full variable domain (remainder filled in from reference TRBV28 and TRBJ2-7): DVKVTQSSRYLVKRTGEKVFLECVQDMDHENMFWYRQDPGLGLRLIYFSYDVKMKEKGDIPEGYSVSREKKERFSLILESASTNQTSMYLCASNVLSPGSGRPYGHEQYFGPGTRLTVT.